The clone carrying this T cell receptor beta chain was seen a few times. The sample comes from a study of beta chain features in type 1 diabetes. There are 11 residues in the CDR3. The V and J ends lost 4 bases and 4 bases respectively, with 4 bases between them. CDR1 MNHEY and CDR2 SVGAGI come from the germline V gene. The authors reverse transcribed all of the isolated RNA, so sequencing captured expressed TCRB transcripts. TCRdb's table, derived via immunoSEQ multiplex PCR, lists solely in-frame clones and lacks some. The sample carries 680,000 or so clones, roughly a sixth recorded once. This chain uses TRBV6-5 with TRBJ1-1; no definite D call. The receptor was isolated from a man aged 18-30 years in good health. The sample comprised naive CD4+ T cells from blood. CDR3 sequence (DNA): TGTGCCAGCAGTTCCAGCACTGAAGCTTTCTTT. This encodes CASSSSTEAFF.